This record concerns one T cell receptor (beta chain) sequence. This sample includes further DNA sequences coding for the same CDR3. Assay: immunoSEQ multiplex PCR; the TCRdb copy retains only in-frame clones and omits some. The data show roughly 700,000 clones, 70% to 90% seen once. These data come from a study of shared T cell receptors in the human thymus. Trimming pared 3 bases from V and 2 bases from J, leaving 7 bases between. The CDR3 is made up of 13 amino acids. Germline CDR1 is MNHEY and CDR2 is SMNVEV (reference sequence). The sample was also reused in another study, on human thymus T cells. That report notes: Surgeons resected thymus tissue during corrective heart surgery. Repertoires from thymus and blood appeared to show biased V and J gene usage.

V usage is TRBV27 and J usage is TRBJ2-5; D is possibly TRBD1 (5 bases). Sequenced input: thymocytes. The clonotype was recovered from a boy in the first two years of life with a congenital heart defect. The CDR3 sequence is CASSLGRQETQYF. The CDR3 DNA reads TGTGCCAGCAGTTTGGGGCGGCAAGAGACCCAGTACTTC.